This TCR beta chain stems from a study of cytomegalovirus exposure and HLA in healthy donors. In regard to this clone: Its antigen is currently unknown.

Both 60 Vbeta primers and 13 Jbeta primers went into the PCR. The assay was immunoSEQ multiplex PCR, and TCRdb's table has in-frame clones only and misses some. The sample yields fewer than 200,000 clones, 80% to 90% seen once. General study results and limits: Reportedly, diagnosis of cytomegalovirus status by the classifier showed high specificity and sensitivity. In a later analysis, TCR beta V- and J-gene trimming showed a link to a missense DCLRE1C variant.

This CDR3 is built from 15 residues. Trimming stripped 3 bases from V and 5 bases from J, with 12 bases between. Germline CDR1 SGHRS, CDR2 YFSETQ. The chain uses TRBV5-1 and TRBJ1-6, with D possibly matching TRBD1 (5 bases). The sample taken for sequencing was PBMCs. The receptor comes from a woman aged 18-29 years in good health and CMV-seronegative. CDR3 DNA: TGCGCCAGCAGCTCGGACACTGGGAATAATTCACCCCTCCACTTT. This encodes CASSSDTGNNSPLHF.